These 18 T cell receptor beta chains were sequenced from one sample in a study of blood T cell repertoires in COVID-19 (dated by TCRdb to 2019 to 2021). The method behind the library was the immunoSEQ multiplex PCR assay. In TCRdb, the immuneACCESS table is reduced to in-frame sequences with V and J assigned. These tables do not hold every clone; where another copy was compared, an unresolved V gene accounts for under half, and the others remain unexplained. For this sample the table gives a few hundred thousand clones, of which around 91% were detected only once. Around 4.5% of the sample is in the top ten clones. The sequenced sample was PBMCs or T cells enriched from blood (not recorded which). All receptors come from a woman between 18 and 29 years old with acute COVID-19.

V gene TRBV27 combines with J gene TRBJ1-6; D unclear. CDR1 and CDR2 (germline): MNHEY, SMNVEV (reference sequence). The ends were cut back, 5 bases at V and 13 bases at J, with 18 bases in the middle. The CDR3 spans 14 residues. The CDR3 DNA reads TGTGCCAGCAGTCCCGCTGACACCCGACGTCCCCTCCACTTT. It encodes CASSPADTRRPLHF.

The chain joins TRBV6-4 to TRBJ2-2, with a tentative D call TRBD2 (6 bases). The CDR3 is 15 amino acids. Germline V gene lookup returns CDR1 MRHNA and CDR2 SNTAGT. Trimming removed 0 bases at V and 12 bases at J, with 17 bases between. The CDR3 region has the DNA TGTGCCAGCAGTGACTCGGTTAGCGGCAGTGGGCAGCTGTTTTTT. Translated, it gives CASSDSVSGSGQLFF.

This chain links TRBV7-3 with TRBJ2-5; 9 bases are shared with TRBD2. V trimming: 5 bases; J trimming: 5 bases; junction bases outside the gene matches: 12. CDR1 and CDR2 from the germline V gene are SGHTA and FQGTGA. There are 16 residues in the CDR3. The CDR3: CASSPLRREGHETQYF. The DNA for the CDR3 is TGTGCCAGCAGCCCTCTAAGGCGGGAGGGCCACGAGACCCAGTACTTC.

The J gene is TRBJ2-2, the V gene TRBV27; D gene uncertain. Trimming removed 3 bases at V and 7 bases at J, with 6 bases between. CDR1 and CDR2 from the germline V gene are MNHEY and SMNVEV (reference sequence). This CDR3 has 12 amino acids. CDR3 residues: CASSFESGELFF. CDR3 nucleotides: TGTGCCAGCAGTTTCGAGAGCGGGGAGCTGTTTTTT.

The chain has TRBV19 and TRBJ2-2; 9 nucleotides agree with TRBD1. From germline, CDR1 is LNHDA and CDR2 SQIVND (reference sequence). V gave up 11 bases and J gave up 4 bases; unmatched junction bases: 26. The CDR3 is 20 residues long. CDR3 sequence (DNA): TGTGCCTCAACCGCTAACCCGGGACAGGGAGGCAGTCGAGGCACCGGGGAGCTGTTTTTT. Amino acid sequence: CASTANPGQGGSRGTGELFF.

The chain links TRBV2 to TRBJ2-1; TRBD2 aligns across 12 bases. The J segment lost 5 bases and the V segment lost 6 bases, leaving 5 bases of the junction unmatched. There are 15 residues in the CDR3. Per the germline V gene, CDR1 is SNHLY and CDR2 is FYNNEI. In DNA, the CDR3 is TGTGCCAGCAGGCCGGGACTAGCGGGCGACAATGAGCAGTTCTTC. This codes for CASRPGLAGDNEQFF.

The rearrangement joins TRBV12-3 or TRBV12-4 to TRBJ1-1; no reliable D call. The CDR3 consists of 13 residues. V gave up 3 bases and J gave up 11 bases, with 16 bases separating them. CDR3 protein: CASSFATKSVAFF. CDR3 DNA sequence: TGTGCCAGCAGTTTCGCGACAAAATCTGTGGCTTTCTTT.

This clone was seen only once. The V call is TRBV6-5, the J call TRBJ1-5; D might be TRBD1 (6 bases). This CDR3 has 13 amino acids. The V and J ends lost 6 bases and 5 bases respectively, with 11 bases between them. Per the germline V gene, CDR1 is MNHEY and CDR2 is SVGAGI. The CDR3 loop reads CASRSSGDQPQHF. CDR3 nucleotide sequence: TGTGCCAGCAGATCGTCAGGGGATCAGCCCCAGCATTTT.

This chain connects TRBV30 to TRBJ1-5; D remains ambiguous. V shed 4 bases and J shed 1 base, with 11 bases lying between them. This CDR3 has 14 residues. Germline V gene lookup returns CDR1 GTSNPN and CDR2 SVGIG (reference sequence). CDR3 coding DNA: TGTGCCTGGAATTTGGGCACGAGCAATCAGCCCCAGCATTTT. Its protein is CAWNLGTSNQPQHF.

The CDR3 DNA is TGTGCCTGGAGCCGCGAATCTGGCTACACCTTC. This codes for CAWSRESGYTF. The rearrangement joins TRBV30 to TRBJ1-2; D gene uncertain. The germline V gene encodes CDR1 GTSNPN and CDR2 SVGIG (reference sequence). There are 11 residues in the CDR3. The V and J ends lost 3 bases and 7 bases respectively, with 9 bases between them.

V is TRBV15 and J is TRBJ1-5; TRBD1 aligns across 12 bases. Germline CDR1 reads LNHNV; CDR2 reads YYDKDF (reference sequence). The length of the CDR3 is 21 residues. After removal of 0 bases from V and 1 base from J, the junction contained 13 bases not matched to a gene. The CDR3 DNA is TGTGCCACCAGCAGAGATTCAACCGGGACAGGGGGCGTCTGGAGCAATCAGCCCCAGCATTTT. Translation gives CATSRDSTGTGGVWSNQPQHF.

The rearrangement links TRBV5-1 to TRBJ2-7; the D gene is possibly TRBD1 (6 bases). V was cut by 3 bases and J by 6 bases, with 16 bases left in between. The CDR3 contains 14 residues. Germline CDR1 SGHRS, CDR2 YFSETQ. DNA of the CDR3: TGCGCCAGCAGCTCGATCCCAGGGGACCCCGAGCAGTACTTC. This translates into CASSSIPGDPEQYF.

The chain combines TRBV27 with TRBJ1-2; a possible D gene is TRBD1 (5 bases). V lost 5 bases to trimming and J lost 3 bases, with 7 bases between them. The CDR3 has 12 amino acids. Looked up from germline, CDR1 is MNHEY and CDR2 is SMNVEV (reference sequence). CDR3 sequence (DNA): TGTGCCAGCAGTACAGGATACTATGGCTACACCTTC. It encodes CASSTGYYGYTF.

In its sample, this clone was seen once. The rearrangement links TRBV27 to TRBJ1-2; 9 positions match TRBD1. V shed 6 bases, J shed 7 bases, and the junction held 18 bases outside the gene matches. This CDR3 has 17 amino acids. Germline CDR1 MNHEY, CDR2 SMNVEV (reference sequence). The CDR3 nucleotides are TGTGCCAGCAGGCCGGGACAGGGCTTAAGAGCCGGGAGTGGCTACACCTTC. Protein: CASRPGQGLRAGSGYTF.

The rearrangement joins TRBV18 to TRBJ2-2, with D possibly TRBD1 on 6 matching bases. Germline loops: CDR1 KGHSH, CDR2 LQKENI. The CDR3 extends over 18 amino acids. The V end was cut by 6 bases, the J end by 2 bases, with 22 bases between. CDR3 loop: CASSPLVTAGTNTGELFF. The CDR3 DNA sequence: TGTGCCAGCTCCCCTCTGGTGACCGCCGGGACAAACACCGGGGAGCTGTTTTTT.

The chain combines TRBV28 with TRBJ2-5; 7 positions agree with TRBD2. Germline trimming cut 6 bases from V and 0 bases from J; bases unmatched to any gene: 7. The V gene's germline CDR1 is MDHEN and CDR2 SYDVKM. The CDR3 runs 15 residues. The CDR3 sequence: CASRLAGMNQETQYF. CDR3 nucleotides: TGTGCCAGCAGATTAGCGGGTATGAACCAAGAGACCCAGTACTTC.

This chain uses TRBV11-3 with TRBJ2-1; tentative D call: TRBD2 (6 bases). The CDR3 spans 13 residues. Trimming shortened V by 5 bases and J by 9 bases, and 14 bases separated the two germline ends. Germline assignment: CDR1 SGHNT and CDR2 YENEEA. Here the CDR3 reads CASSPTRASEQFF. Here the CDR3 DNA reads TGTGCCAGCAGCCCGACTAGGGCGTCTGAGCAGTTCTTC.

For the CDR3, the DNA is TGCAGTGCTAGTCCCGGGAGTACCTTCTCTGGAAACACCATATATTTT. Translation gives CSASPGSTFSGNTIYF. The chain recombines TRBV20-1 with TRBJ1-3; no reliable D call. The V gene lost 3 bases and the J gene lost 0 bases, with 15 bases spanning the gap. Looked up from germline, CDR1 is DFQATT and CDR2 is SNEGSKA (reference sequence). CDR3 length: 16 amino acids.